What follows describes a single TCR beta chain. The sample comes from a study of human thymus T cells. Resected material from corrective heart surgery provided the thymus tissue analysed. The table came from immunoSEQ multiplex PCR; TCRdb's copy has only in-frame clones and leaves some out. The profile shows roughly 120,000 clones, more than 90% of them singletons. The trim removed 1 base at V and 5 bases at J, leaving 14 bases unmatched. The germline V gene has CDR1 MGHRA and CDR2 YSYEKL. CDR3 length equals 18 residues. The specimen sequenced was thymus tissue. This receptor was taken from a boy in the first two years of life with a congenital heart defect but otherwise immunologically healthy. The rearrangement uses TRBV4-1 and TRBJ2-1, with 7 nucleotides matching TRBD1. For the CDR3, the DNA is TGCGCCAGCAGCCAAGGCCCGAGGTCGACAGGGACCCACAATGAGCAGTTCTTC. Amino acids: CASSQGPRSTGTHNEQFF.